This T cell receptor beta chain was obtained from a study of cytotoxic CD8 clonotypes in ibrutinib-treated CLL. Study-wide results and caveats: Baseline clonality was higher than in age-matched healthy donors and moved in step with circulating CD8+ T-cell counts. On treatment, the uncommon public clonotypes contracted or remained stable.

Investigators sought sequencing depths of between 1 in 200,000 and 1 in 1 million T cells. Only in-frame clones appear in the TCRdb table, and some are missing; sequencing was by immunoSEQ multiplex PCR. The table lists more than 300,000 clones, almost 80% of them singletons. The TCR beta libraries used 2 to 2.5 micrograms of genomic DNA that came from cryopreserved PBMCs. CDR1 is SGHDN, CDR2 FVKESK, per germline. Trimming removed 2 bases from V and 0 bases from J, with 10 bases in between. This CDR3 spans 16 amino acids. In the case of this clone: No antigen is known for it.

The sequences come from PBMCs, collected before ibrutinib treatment. The chain is built from TRBV14 and TRBJ1-4; D remains ambiguous. This TCR was sampled from a human donor with chronic lymphocytic leukemia. In nucleotides, the CDR3 is TGTGCCAGCAGCCAAACGGGCAGCTCAACTAATGAAAAACTGTTTTTT. Translating gives CASSQTGSSTNEKLFF.